Below, 19 T cell receptor beta chains from the same sample are listed, as sequenced in a study of T cell clonality in common variable immunodeficiency (dated by TCRdb to the mid-2010s). Library preparation used the immunoSEQ multiplex PCR assay. The clones in this table, taken by TCRdb from immuneACCESS, are in-frame only. Not every clone is retained; where verified, under half of the shortfall comes from an unresolved V gene, and the cause of the rest is unknown. This sample has 30,000 to 40,000 clones, none of them a singleton. Roughly a tenth of the sample belongs to the ten largest clones. Material: peripheral blood mononuclear cells. These TCRs come from a person between 18 and 69 years old in good health.

This clone was seen ten or more times. The observed sequence ends 3 residues before the CDR3 terminus, with the missing tail filled in from the germline J gene. The V gene is TRBV7-2, the J gene TRBJ2-3; D unclear. Trimming removed 3 bases at V and 2 bases at J, with 3 bases between. The V gene's germline CDR1 is SGHTA and CDR2 FQGNSA. The CDR3 covers 12 residues. The part of the CDR3 DNA that was read is TGTGCCAGCAGCTTCTACACAGATACG. The encoded protein is CASSFYTDT. The full-length CDR3 reads as CASSFYTDTQYF.

This clone has ten or more counts. The DNA read from the CDR3 is TGCGCCAGCAGCTTGGCCGGGACTAGCCTTGAG. It is translated as CASSLAGTSLE. The whole CDR3 protein is CASSLAGTSLEQFF. The V call is TRBV5-1, the J call TRBJ2-1; 9 bases agree with TRBD2. Read data end 3 residues before the CDR3 end; the end is taken from the germline J gene. CDR1 is SGHRS, CDR2 YFSETQ, per germline. V lost 0 bases, J lost 9 bases, and 4 bases stayed unmatched. The CDR3 is 14 amino acids.

This clone was observed many times. The CDR3 end lies 3 residues beyond the end of the read and is filled in from the germline J gene. This chain connects TRBV4-1 to TRBJ2-2; no reliable D call. The V end lost 3 bases, the J end lost 7 bases, and 6 bases lay between the germline ends. Germline values: CDR1 MGHRA, CDR2 YSYEKL. This CDR3 is built from 12 residues. CDR3 region: CASSHRSGELFF. The sequenced part of the CDR3 DNA is TGCGCCAGCAGCCACCGTAGCGGGGAG.

This clone is medium-sized. The sequence runs out 3 residues before the end of the CDR3; the remainder is reconstructed from the germline J gene. This chain links TRBV7-3 with TRBJ1-1, with D maybe TRBD1 (5 bases). Per germline, CDR1 SGHTA and CDR2 FQGTGA. Trimming cost V 5 bases and J 6 bases, with 10 bases left between them. This CDR3 has 12 residues. The CDR3: CASSQGTAEAFF. CDR3 DNA, as far as it was read: TGTGCCAGCAGCCAGGGTACCGCTGAA.

This clone was observed many times. The CDR3 extends 3 residues past the end of the read, so its final part is completed from the germline J gene. The chain has TRBV5-4 and TRBJ2-7, with 9 positions matching TRBD2. The CDR3 has 15 amino acids. V lost 0 bases and J lost 3; bases outside the gene matches: 4. Germline CDR1 SGHNT, CDR2 YYREEE (reference sequence). The sequenced CDR3 bases are TGTGCCAGCAGCTTGGCCAGTAGCGGGAGCTACGAG. Residues: CASSLASSGSYE. The CDR3 as a whole reads CASSLASSGSYEQYF.

This clone has ten or more counts. The read stops 3 residues short of the end of the CDR3; the missing end is completed from the germline J gene. The chain has TRBV3-1 (or the pseudogene TRBV3-2) and TRBJ2-5; 8 bases are shared with TRBD2. V shed 0 bases, J shed 5 bases, and the junction held 14 bases outside the gene matches. CDR1 is LGHDT, CDR2 YNNKEL, per germline (reference sequence). This CDR3 has 18 amino acids. Here the CDR3 reads CASSQDLILAGGYETQYF. CDR3 DNA (partial): TGTGCCAGCAGCCAAGATCTTATCTTGGCGGGAGGCTACGAGACC.

This clone was observed many times. CDR3 bases read: TGTGCCAGCGGACTGGGGGGGGCAGGGGCCAACGTC. Amino acid sequence: CASGLGGAGANV. The complete CDR3 sequence is CASGLGGAGANVLTF. The chain joins TRBV28 to TRBJ2-6, with TRBD2 as a possible D gene (7 bases). Read sequence stops 3 residues before the CDR3 end, and the germline J gene provides the missing end. Germline values: CDR1 MDHEN, CDR2 SYDVKM. Trimming pared 8 bases from V and 4 bases from J, leaving 15 bases between. The CDR3 consists of 15 residues.

This clone was seen at least ten times. The read halts 3 residues ahead of the CDR3 end, with the missing end drawn from the germline J gene. The chain couples TRBV7-2 to TRBJ1-1; possible D gene TRBD1, 5 bases. From germline, CDR1 is SGHTA and CDR2 FQGNSA. This CDR3 is 14 amino acids long. Trimming removed 5 bases at V and 4 bases at J, with 14 bases between. CDR3 protein: CASSREGRGTEAFF. Partial CDR3 DNA: TGTGCCAGCAGCAGGGAGGGGCGTGGCACTGAA. The whole variable domain, remainder taken from reference TRBV7-2 and TRBJ1-1, is GAGVSQSPSNKVTEKGKDVELRCDPISGHTALYWYRQSLGQGLEFLIYFQGNSAPDKSGLPSDRFSAERTGGSVSTLTIQRTQQEDSAVYLCASSREGRGTEAFFGQGTRLTVV.

This clone was observed at least ten times. From the germline J gene comes the end of the CDR3, since the read stops 3 residues before it. V is TRBV20-1 and J is TRBJ1-3; D perhaps matches TRBD1 (5 bases). CDR3 size: 18 residues. The germline CDR1 and CDR2 sequences are DFQATT and SNEGSKA (reference sequence). V was cut by 0 bases and J by 1 base, with 19 bases left in between. The DNA read from the CDR3 is TGCAGTGCTAGAGATCGGTATCGGGGGAAATTATCTGGAAACACC. Translating it yields CSARDRYRGKLSGNT. The full CDR3 is CSARDRYRGKLSGNTIYF.

This clone was recorded at least ten times. The read ends 3 residues before the CDR3 terminus; that terminus is restored from the germline J gene. The V and J genes are TRBV2 and TRBJ2-6; TRBD1 might be the D (6 bases). Germline assignment: CDR1 SNHLY and CDR2 FYNNEI. This CDR3 spans 15 amino acids. The CDR3 loop reads CASLPGVSGANVLTF. Partial CDR3 DNA: TGTGCAAGCTTGCCAGGGGTTTCTGGGGCCAACGTC.

This clone appeared many times. CDR3 residues: CSVTTATNEKLFF. CDR3 DNA, as far as it was read: TGCAGCGTTACCACTGCAACTAATGAAAAA. The V and J genes are TRBV29-1 and TRBJ1-4; D remains ambiguous. With the read ending 3 residues before the CDR3 end, the germline J gene is used to fill in that end. The CDR3 is made up of 13 amino acids. Germline V gene lookup returns CDR1 SQVTM and CDR2 ANQGSEA. V was shortened by 5 bases and J by 0 bases, with 7 bases between the two germline ends. Drawing the rest from reference TRBV29-1 and TRBJ1-4, the complete variable domain is SAVISQKPSRDICQRGTSLTIQCQVDSQVTMMFWYRQQPGQSLTLIATANQGSEATYESGFVIDKFPISRPNLTFSTLTVSNMSPEDSSIYLCSVTTATNEKLFFGSGTQLSVL.

This clone was observed many times. With the read ending 3 residues before the CDR3 end, the germline J gene is used to fill in that end. The genes are TRBV5-1 and TRBJ2-2; D gene unclear. This CDR3 spans 15 amino acids. Germline values: CDR1 SGHRS, CDR2 YFSETQ. The ends were cut back, 1 base at V and 5 bases at J, with 12 bases in the middle. The CDR3 reads CASSLSGGATGELFF. The part of the CDR3 DNA that was read is TGCGCCAGCAGCTTGTCCGGTGGTGCTACCGGGGAG.

Note on this clone: The read is 3 residues too short to cover the CDR3 end, so that end is filled in from the germline J gene. The chain couples TRBV2 to TRBJ1-3; D may be TRBD1 (6 bases). The germline V gene has CDR1 SNHLY and CDR2 FYNNEI. Trimming cost V 3 bases and J 2 bases, with 14 bases left between them. This CDR3 contains 16 residues. The CDR3: CASSDYRETAGNTIYF. Partial CDR3 DNA: TGTGCCAGCAGTGATTACAGGGAAACGGCTGGAAACACC.

There are many counts of this clone. The sequence runs out 3 residues before the end of the CDR3; the remainder is reconstructed from the germline J gene. The V and J genes are TRBV19 and TRBJ2-3; TRBD2 matches 9 bases. The CDR3 is 16 residues long. The J segment lost 0 bases and the V segment lost 5 bases, leaving 6 bases of the junction unmatched. Germline-derived CDR1 and CDR2 are LNHDA and SQIVND (reference sequence). The sequenced part of the CDR3 DNA is TGTGCCAGTAGTGGAAGACTAGCGGATAGCACAGATACG. Residues: CASSGRLADSTDT. The whole CDR3 sequence is CASSGRLADSTDTQYF.

This clone was recorded many times. From the germline J gene comes the end of the CDR3, since the read stops 3 residues before it. The chain uses TRBV30 and TRBJ2-3; D possibly corresponds to TRBD2 (6 bases). The germline V gene encodes CDR1 GTSNPN and CDR2 SVGIG (reference sequence). This CDR3 has 14 residues. Trimming took 2 bases from V and 4 from J, leaving 13 bases between them. CDR3 amino acids: CAWSPGGEADTQYF. The CDR3 DNA, read in part, is TGTGCCTGGAGTCCAGGCGGGGAGGCAGATACG.

This clone was recorded at least ten times. The read finishes 3 residues shy of the CDR3 end, and the germline J gene is used to complete it. The chain joins TRBV20-1 to TRBJ2-3, with 8 nucleotides matching TRBD2. Germline V gene sequence: CDR1 DFQATT, CDR2 SNEGSKA (reference sequence). CDR3 length equals 13 residues. CDR3 sequence reads: CSARLGLEETQYF. CDR3 bases read: TGCAGTGCTAGATTGGGACTAGAAGAGACG.

This clone occurred many times. Sequencing ends 3 residues short of the CDR3 end; the germline J gene provides the rest. V and J are TRBV30 and TRBJ2-1; possibly TRBD2 for D (5 bases). This CDR3 is built from 11 residues. V lost 1 base, J lost 9 bases, and 7 bases lay in between. CDR1 GTSNPN and CDR2 SVGIG come from the germline V gene (reference sequence). The DNA read from the CDR3 is TGTGCCTGGAGTGCGGGGAGTGAG. Its translation is CAWSAGSE. The CDR3, in full, reads CAWSAGSEQFF.

This clone was seen many times. The missing CDR3 end, 3 residues past where the read stops, is filled in from the germline J gene. The V gene is TRBV7-2, the J gene TRBJ2-7; a possible D gene is TRBD2 (6 bases). The CDR3 length is 14 residues. V was clipped by 5 bases and J by 4 bases, with 15 bases between them. Germline CDR1 is SGHTA and CDR2 is FQGNSA. The CDR3 DNA, read in part, is TGTGCCAGCAGCCCCTTGGGGGGAAGGTACGAG. This sequence encodes CASSPLGGRYE. The CDR3 as a whole reads CASSPLGGRYEQYF.

This clone occurred many times. Read data end 3 residues before the CDR3 end; the end is taken from the germline J gene. The rearrangement uses TRBV5-1 and TRBJ1-4; a weak D match, TRBD1 (5 bases). CDR3 length: 14 amino acids. Germline CDR1 reads SGHRS; CDR2 reads YFSETQ. The V end lost 0 bases, the J end lost 4 bases, and 7 bases lay between the germline ends. Incomplete CDR3 DNA: TGCGCCAGCAGCTTGGGGGGGGATAATGAAAAA. This translates into CASSLGGDNEK. In full, the CDR3 reads CASSLGGDNEKLFF.